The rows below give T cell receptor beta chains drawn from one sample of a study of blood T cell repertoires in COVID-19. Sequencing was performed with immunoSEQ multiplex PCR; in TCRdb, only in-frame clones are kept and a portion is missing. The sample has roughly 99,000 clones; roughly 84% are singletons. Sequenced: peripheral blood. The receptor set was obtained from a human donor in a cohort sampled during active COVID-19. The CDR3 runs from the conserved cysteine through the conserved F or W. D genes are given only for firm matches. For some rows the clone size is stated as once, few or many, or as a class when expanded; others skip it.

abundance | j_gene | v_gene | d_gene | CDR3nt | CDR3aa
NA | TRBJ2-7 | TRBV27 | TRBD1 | TGTGCCAGCAGTCCCCGACAGGGCGGGTACGAGCAGTACTTC | CASSPRQGGYEQYF
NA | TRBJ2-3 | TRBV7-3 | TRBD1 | TGTGCCAGCAGCCCTGGGACAGGGGTTACTCATGCGCAGTATTTT | CASSPGTGVTHAQYF
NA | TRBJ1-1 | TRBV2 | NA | TGTGCCAGCAATCTCGGGAACACTGAAGCTTTCTTT | CASNLGNTEAFF
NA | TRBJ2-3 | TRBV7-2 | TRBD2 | TGTGCCAGCAGGCTAGCGGGAGGGATCACAGATACGCAGTATTTT | CASRLAGGITDTQYF
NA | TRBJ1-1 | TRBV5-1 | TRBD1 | TGCGCCAGCAGTCGGGACAGGAACACTGAAGCTTTCTTT | CASSRDRNTEAFF
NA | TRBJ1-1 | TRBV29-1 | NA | TGCAGCGTTGAACGGGACTCAAGGGGCACTGAAGCTTTCTTT | CSVERDSRGTEAFF
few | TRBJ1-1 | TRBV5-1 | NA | TGCGCCAGCAGCTTGAGTAGTTTCACTGAAGCTTTCTTT | CASSLSSFTEAFF
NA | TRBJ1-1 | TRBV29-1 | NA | TGCAGCGTATTTCTAGGAGCAGCTATGAACACTGAAGCTTTCTTT | CSVFLGAAMNTEAFF
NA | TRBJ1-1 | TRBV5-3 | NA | TGTGCCAGAAGCTTGGCGACTATCCCTGAAGCTTTCTTT | CARSLATIPEAFF
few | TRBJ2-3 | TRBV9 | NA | TGTGCCAGCAGCGACATCTCTAGGGGGAAGGCAGATACGCAGTATTTT | CASSDISRGKADTQYF
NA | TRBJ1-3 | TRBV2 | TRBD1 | TGTGCCAGCGGCGGGACAGTAACATCTGGAAACACCATATATTTT | CASGGTVTSGNTIYF
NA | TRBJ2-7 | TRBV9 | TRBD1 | TGTGCCAGCAGCGTATCGGGACAGTCCGAGCAGTACTTC | CASSVSGQSEQYF
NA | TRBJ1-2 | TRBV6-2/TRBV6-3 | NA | TGTGCCAGCAGTGACGGGGCAAGGACTAACTATGGCCACACCTTC | CASSDGARTNYGHTF
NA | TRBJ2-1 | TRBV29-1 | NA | TGCAGCTTGAAACGGGAGTATGAGCAGTTCTTC | CSLKREYEQFF
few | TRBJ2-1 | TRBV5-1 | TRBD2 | TGCGCCAGCAGCTTGGCCACGGGACTAAACAATGAGCAGTTCTTC | CASSLATGLNNEQFF
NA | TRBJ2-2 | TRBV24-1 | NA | TGTGCCACCAGGAGGGGACAAGAGGACACCGGGGAGCTGTTTTTT | CATRRGQEDTGELFF
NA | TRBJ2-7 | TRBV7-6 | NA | TGTGCCAGCAGCCATGGACTACGTGAGTACAAGCAGTACTTC | CASSHGLREYKQYF